The entry below gives a single T cell receptor (beta chain) sequence along with its context. This sample is part of a study of blood T cell repertoires in COVID-19. Study at large: From the United States, Italy and Spain came samples of acute and convalescent COVID-19.

Trimming cost V 5 bases and J 4 bases, with 8 bases left between them. The CDR3 runs to 12 residues. Looked up from germline, CDR1 is MNHEY and CDR2 is SVGAGI. The assay was immunoSEQ multiplex PCR, and TCRdb's table has in-frame clones only and misses some. The top ten hold around 4.7% of the sample, which has over 100,000 clones, 86% seen once. The receptor's source is a middle-aged man with acute or convalescent COVID-19. The chain links TRBV6-5 to TRBJ1-1; maybe TRBD1 (5 bases). Material for sequencing was peripheral blood. In nucleotides, the CDR3 is TGTGCCAGCAGTAATACAGGCACTGAAGCTTTCTTT. This encodes CASSNTGTEAFF.